This section outlines one TCR beta chain sequence together with its context. Antigen: not known. The data originate from a study of T-cell memory formation after mild COVID-19. General observations from the study: Clones that contracted from day 15 to 85 were balanced CD4/CD8, while later expanders leaned CD4+. Memory sampled before infection contained some responding clones, suggesting cross-reactive memory joined. Still unconfirmed is whether the second-wave clones peaking on day 37 recognized SARS-CoV-2.

The CDR3 has 14 amino acids. V lost 5 bases, J lost 4 bases, and 12 bases lay in between. It was 5'RACE with constant-segment primers that produced the TCR alpha and TCR beta cDNA libraries, which carried sample barcodes and UMIs. Using its own MiXCR run on the 5' RACE reads, TCRdb lists one record per CDR3 protein. The sample lists some 340,000 distinct CDR3 sequences; 13% were seen once. The sample consisted of PBMCs or a T cell subset sorted from them (not recorded which). This clonotype originated in a man aged 18 to 29 who had mild COVID-19 (a few samples of this study predate the infection). Cell type and time point are not known. The V and J genes are TRBV12-3 or TRBV12-4 and TRBJ1-5, with D maybe TRBD1 (5 bases). Here the CDR3 DNA reads TGTGCCAGCAGTCCTGCCAGGGAAAATCAGCCCCAGCATTTT. Translation: CASSPARENQPQHF.